These 18 T cell receptor beta chains share one sample of origin, sequenced in a study of cytomegalovirus exposure and HLA in healthy donors. TCRdb's copy holds only in-frame clones and misses some; the assay was immunoSEQ multiplex PCR. The table has fewer than 60,000 clones, 93% seen once. The source material was PBMCs. Source of these receptors: a woman aged 18-35 years in good health and CMV-seropositive.

The J gene is TRBJ2-7, the V gene TRBV15; tentative D call: TRBD1 (6 bases). This CDR3 has 17 residues. Per germline, CDR1 LNHNV and CDR2 YYDKDF (reference sequence). Trimming took off 2 bases at V and 0 bases at J, with 17 bases between the two ends. CDR3: CATSRLLDSQSSYEQYF. In DNA form, the CDR3 reads TGTGCCACCAGCAGACTTCTGGACAGCCAGAGCTCCTACGAGCAGTACTTC.

The chain is built from TRBV6-6 and TRBJ1-4, with TRBD1 as a possible D gene (6 bases). Trimming shortened V by 2 bases and J by 0 bases, and 10 bases separated the two germline ends. Germline V gene data show CDR1 as MNHNY and CDR2 as SVGAGI (reference sequence). This CDR3 spans 16 amino acids. Here the CDR3 DNA reads TGTGCCAGCAGTTACCTACAGGGTGCAACTAATGAAAAACTGTTTTTT. Translated, it gives CASSYLQGATNEKLFF.

The V call is TRBV10-3, the J call TRBJ1-2; 7 bases match TRBD1. Germline values: CDR1 ENHRY, CDR2 SYGVKD. CDR3 length equals 12 residues. With V trimmed by 7 bases and J by 8 bases, 7 bases remained unmatched. The CDR3 DNA is TGTGCCATCAAGGGGCAGGGGGACGGCTACACCTTC. It translates to CAIKGQGDGYTF.

This clone was recorded once. This chain joins TRBV7-2 and TRBJ2-5; TRBD1 is a possible D gene (5 bases). Between the trimmed V and J ends, which lost 3 bases and 4 bases, there was a span of 15 bases. This CDR3 has 15 residues. The germline gives CDR1 SGHTA, CDR2 FQGNSA. The CDR3 protein is CASSLIKGVLETQYF. The DNA for the CDR3 is TGTGCCAGCAGCTTGATCAAAGGGGTGTTAGAGACCCAGTACTTC.

This chain uses TRBV27 with TRBJ2-7; TRBD1 agrees at 7 bases. The CDR3 covers 14 residues. With 5 bases clipped from V and 2 bases from J, the junction kept 6 bases outside the gene matches. In germline, CDR1 is MNHEY, CDR2 SMNVEV (reference sequence). As DNA, the CDR3 is TGTGCCAGCAGTGTGGGACAGACAACCTACGAGCAGTACTTC. This sequence encodes CASSVGQTTYEQYF.

The chain combines TRBV2 with TRBJ2-5; 10 positions agree with TRBD2. The germline V gene has CDR1 SNHLY and CDR2 FYNNEI. CDR3 length: 17 residues. J gave up 2 bases and V 6 bases, and 12 bases lay outside the gene matches. The CDR3 loop reads CASRDIPSGGKQETQYF. CDR3 nucleotides: TGTGCCAGCAGGGATATCCCTAGCGGGGGCAAACAAGAGACCCAGTACTTC.

The genes are TRBV19 and TRBJ2-7, with D maybe TRBD1 (5 bases). From germline, CDR1 is LNHDA and CDR2 SQIVND (reference sequence). The V end lost 7 bases, the J end lost 1 base, and 14 bases lay between the germline ends. CDR3 length equals 14 residues. CDR3 loop: CASMASGYSYEQYF. CDR3 DNA: TGTGCCAGTATGGCGTCAGGGTATTCCTACGAGCAGTACTTC. The whole variable domain, remainder taken from reference TRBV19 and TRBJ2-7, is DGGITQSPKYLFRKEGQNVTLSCEQNLNHDAMYWYRQDPGQGLRLIYYSQIVNDFQKGDIAEGYSVSREKKESFPLTVTSAQKNPTAFYLCASMASGYSYEQYFGPGTRLTVT.

Worth noting for this clone: The same CDR3 is also encoded by other DNA sequences in this sample. The rearrangement joins TRBV9 to TRBJ1-1, with unresolved D. Germline CDR1 reads SGDLS; CDR2 reads YYNGEE. The CDR3 loop spans 13 amino acids. V gave up 2 bases and J gave up 1 base, with 6 bases separating them. CDR3 region: CASSVTGNTEAFF. Written as DNA, the CDR3 is TGTGCCAGCAGCGTGACGGGGAACACTGAAGCTTTCTTT.

This sequence joins TRBV7-9 and TRBJ2-3; possibly TRBD2 for D (6 bases). The V end was cut by 5 bases, the J end by 4 bases, with 10 bases between. From germline, CDR1 is SEHNR and CDR2 FQNEAQ (reference sequence). This CDR3 has 13 amino acids. The CDR3 nucleotides read TGTGCCAGCAGCCCTCGCGGGGCAGATACGCAGTATTTT. This translates into CASSPRGADTQYF.

The chain recombines TRBV7-6 with TRBJ2-1, with TRBD2 identical over 9 bases. This CDR3 comprises 15 residues. V lost 3 bases and J lost 8; bases outside the gene matches: 8. CDR1 is SGHVS and CDR2 is FNYEAQ in the germline V gene. CDR3 sequence: CASSFAGGPVDEQFF. The CDR3 nucleotides are TGTGCCAGCAGCTTTGCGGGGGGGCCGGTGGATGAGCAGTTCTTC.

In its sample, this clone was seen once. V gene TRBV5-4 combines with J gene TRBJ2-4, with 11 bases that match TRBD2. Per the germline V gene, CDR1 is SGHNT and CDR2 is YYREEE (reference sequence). The J segment lost 0 bases and the V segment lost 4 bases, leaving 6 bases of the junction unmatched. The CDR3 sequence is 17 residues long. CDR3 DNA: TGTGCCAGCAGCAAAGATAGCGGGGGGGTAGCCAAAAACATTCAGTACTTC. Protein sequence: CASSKDSGGVAKNIQYF.

The V call is TRBV9, the J call TRBJ1-2, with D perhaps matching TRBD1 (5 bases). CDR1 and CDR2 from the germline V gene are SGDLS and YYNGEE. Trimming took off 1 base at V and 4 bases at J, with 23 bases between the two ends. The CDR3 sequence is 18 residues long. This chain's CDR3 is CASSVRPGLSNSGYGYTF. CDR3 DNA sequence: TGTGCCAGCAGCGTAAGACCGGGACTTTCAAACTCGGGCTATGGCTACACCTTC.

The chain is built from TRBV4-1 and TRBJ2-5, with TRBD1 identical over 7 bases. The germline gives CDR1 MGHRA, CDR2 YSYEKL. V shed 4 bases, J shed 1 base, and the junction held 3 bases outside the gene matches. The CDR3 has 14 residues. The CDR3 nucleotides read TGCGCCAGCAGCCTCCGGGACAGCCAAGAGACCCAGTACTTC. Encoded protein: CASSLRDSQETQYF.

The rearrangement links TRBV29-1 to TRBJ2-2; 8 bases align to TRBD1. J was trimmed by 0 bases and V by 7 bases; bases with no gene match: 4. Per germline, CDR1 SQVTM and CDR2 ANQGSEA. The CDR3 consists of 14 residues. The CDR3 sequence is CSAATGANTGELFF. The CDR3, as DNA: TGCAGCGCTGCGACAGGGGCGAACACCGGGGAGCTGTTTTTT.

For the CDR3, the DNA is TGTGCCAGCAGTCGGGGGGGGCTTACAGATACGCAGTATTTT. Its protein product is CASSRGGLTDTQYF. The gene calls are TRBV9 and TRBJ2-3, with 8 positions matching TRBD2. Germline V gene lookup returns CDR1 SGDLS and CDR2 YYNGEE. V was pared by 5 bases and J by 3 bases, with 5 bases of the junction left unmatched. CDR3 size: 14 residues.

The CDR3 region is CASSVLGGPRSYNEQFF. CDR3 DNA sequence: TGCGCCAGCAGTGTCTTGGGCGGGCCTCGATCCTACAATGAGCAGTTCTTC. The rearrangement links TRBV10-1 to TRBJ2-1, with a tentative D call TRBD2 (5 bases). V lost 4 bases and J 1 base, leaving 17 bases between the germline ends. CDR1 and CDR2 from the germline V gene are WNHNN and SYGVQD (reference sequence). The CDR3 sequence is 17 residues long.

The chain joins TRBV28 to TRBJ1-2; D not certain. Germline CDR1 is MDHEN and CDR2 is SYDVKM. This CDR3 has 13 amino acids. V was trimmed by 3 bases and J by 3 bases, leaving 8 bases between them. The CDR3, as DNA: TGTGCCAGCAGTTTCAACAGAGACTATGGCTACACCTTC. Translating gives CASSFNRDYGYTF.

Here the CDR3 DNA reads TGTGCCAGCAGGTCCGAGAGGGCGAACACTGAAGCTTTCTTT. It is translated as CASRSERANTEAFF. The chain has TRBV6-6 and TRBJ1-1; D remains unclear. Germline CDR1 reads MNHNY; CDR2 reads SVGAGI (reference sequence). The CDR3 is 14 residues long. V lost 6 bases and J 1 base, leaving 12 bases between the germline ends.